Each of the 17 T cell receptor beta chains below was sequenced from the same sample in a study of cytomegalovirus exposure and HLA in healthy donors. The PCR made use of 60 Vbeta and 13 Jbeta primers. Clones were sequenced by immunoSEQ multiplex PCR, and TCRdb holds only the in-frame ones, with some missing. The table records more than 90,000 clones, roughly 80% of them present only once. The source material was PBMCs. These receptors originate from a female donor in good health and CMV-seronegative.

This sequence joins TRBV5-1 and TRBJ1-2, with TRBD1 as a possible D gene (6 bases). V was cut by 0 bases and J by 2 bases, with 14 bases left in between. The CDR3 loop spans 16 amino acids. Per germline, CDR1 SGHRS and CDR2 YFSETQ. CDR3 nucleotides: TGCGCCAGCAGCTTGGTGTTTGGGGGACAAAACTATGGCTACACCTTC. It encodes CASSLVFGGQNYGYTF.

In DNA form, the CDR3 reads TGTGCCAGCAGCTTGGCGGGTAACTATGGCTACACCTTC. Translating it yields CASSLAGNYGYTF. The rearrangement links TRBV7-9 to TRBJ1-2; D call uncertain. Per germline, CDR1 SEHNR and CDR2 FQNEAQ (reference sequence). V gave up 3 bases and J gave up 1 base, with 6 bases separating them. The CDR3 length is 13 residues.

DNA for the CDR3: TGTGCCAGCAGTGGGACAAAAGGAAACACCATATATTTT. Protein product: CASSGTKGNTIYF. The chain joins TRBV5-6 to TRBJ1-3, with D tentatively TRBD1 (6 bases). CDR1 SGHDT and CDR2 YYEEEE come from the germline V gene. The CDR3 is 13 amino acids. V lost 5 bases and J 4 bases, leaving 10 bases between the germline ends.

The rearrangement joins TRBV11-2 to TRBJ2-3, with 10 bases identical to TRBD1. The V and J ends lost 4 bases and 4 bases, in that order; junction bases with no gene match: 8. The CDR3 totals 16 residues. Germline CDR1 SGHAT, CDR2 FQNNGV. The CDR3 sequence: CASSSRQGAKADTQYF. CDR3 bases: TGTGCCAGCAGCTCTCGACAGGGGGCGAAGGCAGATACGCAGTATTTT.

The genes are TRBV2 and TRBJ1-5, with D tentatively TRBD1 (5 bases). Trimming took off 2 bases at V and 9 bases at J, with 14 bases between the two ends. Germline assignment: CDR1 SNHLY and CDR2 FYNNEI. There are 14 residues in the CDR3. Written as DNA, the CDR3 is TGTGCCAGCAGTGAATACCCATTTCAGGGGCCCCAGCATTTT. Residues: CASSEYPFQGPQHF.

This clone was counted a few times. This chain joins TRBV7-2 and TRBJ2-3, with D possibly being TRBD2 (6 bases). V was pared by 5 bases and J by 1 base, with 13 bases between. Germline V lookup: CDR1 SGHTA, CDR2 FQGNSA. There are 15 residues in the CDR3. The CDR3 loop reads CASSPLAIGTDTQYF. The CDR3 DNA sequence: TGTGCCAGCAGCCCCCTAGCGATAGGCACAGATACGCAGTATTTT.

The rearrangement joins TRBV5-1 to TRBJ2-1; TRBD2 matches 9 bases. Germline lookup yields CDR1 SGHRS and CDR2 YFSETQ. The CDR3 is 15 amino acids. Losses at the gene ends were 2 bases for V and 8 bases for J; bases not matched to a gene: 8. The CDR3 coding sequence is TGCGCCAGCAGCTTATTAGCGGGAGCGATCGATGAGCAGTTCTTC. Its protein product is CASSLLAGAIDEQFF.

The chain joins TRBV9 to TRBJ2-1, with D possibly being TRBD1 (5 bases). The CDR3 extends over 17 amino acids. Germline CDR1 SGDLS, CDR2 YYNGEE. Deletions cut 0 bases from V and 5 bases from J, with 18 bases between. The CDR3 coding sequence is TGTGCCAGCAGCGTAGCCTTCAGGGATTCTACTAACAATGAGCAGTTCTTC. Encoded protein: CASSVAFRDSTNNEQFF.

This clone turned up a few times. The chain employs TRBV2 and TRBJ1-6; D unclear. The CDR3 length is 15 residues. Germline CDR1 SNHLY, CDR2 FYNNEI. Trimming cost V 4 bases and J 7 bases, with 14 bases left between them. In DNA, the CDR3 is TGTGCCAGCAGTGTAGTCCTCTTAACGAATTCACCCCTCCACTTT. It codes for CASSVVLLTNSPLHF.

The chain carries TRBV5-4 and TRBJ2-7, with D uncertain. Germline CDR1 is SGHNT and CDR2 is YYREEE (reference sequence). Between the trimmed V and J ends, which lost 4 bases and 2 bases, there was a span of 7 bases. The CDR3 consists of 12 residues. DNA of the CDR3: TGTGCCAGCAGCCTAAGTCCCTACGAGCAGTACTTC. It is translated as CASSLSPYEQYF. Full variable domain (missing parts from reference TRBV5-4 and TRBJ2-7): ETGVTQSPTHLIKTRGQQVTLRCSSQSGHNTVSWYQQALGQGPQFIFQYYREEENGRGNFPPRFSGLQFPNYSSELNVNALELDDSALYLCASSLSPYEQYFGPGTRLTVT.

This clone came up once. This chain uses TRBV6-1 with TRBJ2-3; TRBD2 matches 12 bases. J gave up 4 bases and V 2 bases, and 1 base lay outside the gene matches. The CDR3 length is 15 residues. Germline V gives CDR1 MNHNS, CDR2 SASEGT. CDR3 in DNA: TGTGCCAGCAGTGAACTAGCGGGAGGGCCAGATACGCAGTATTTT. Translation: CASSELAGGPDTQYF.

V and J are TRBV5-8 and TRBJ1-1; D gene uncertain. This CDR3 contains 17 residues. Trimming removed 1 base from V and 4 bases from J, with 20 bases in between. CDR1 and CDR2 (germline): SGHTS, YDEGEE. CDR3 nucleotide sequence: TGTGCCAGCAGCTTGACACTTGCTCCGGGTCGGGGCACTGAAGCTTTCTTT. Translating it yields CASSLTLAPGRGTEAFF. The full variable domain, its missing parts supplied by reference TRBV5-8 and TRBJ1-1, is EAGVTQSPTHLIKTRGQQATLRCSPISGHTSVYWYQQALGLGLQFLLWYDEGEERNRGNFPPRFSGRQFPNYSSELNVNALELEDSALYLCASSLTLAPGRGTEAFFGQGTRLTVV.

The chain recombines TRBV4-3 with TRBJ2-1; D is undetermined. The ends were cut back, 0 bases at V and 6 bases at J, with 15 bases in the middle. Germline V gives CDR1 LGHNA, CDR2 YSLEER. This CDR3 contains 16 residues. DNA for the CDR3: TGCGCCAGCAGCCAAGAATACAAACCTTCGGGCAATGAGCAGTTCTTC. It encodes CASSQEYKPSGNEQFF.

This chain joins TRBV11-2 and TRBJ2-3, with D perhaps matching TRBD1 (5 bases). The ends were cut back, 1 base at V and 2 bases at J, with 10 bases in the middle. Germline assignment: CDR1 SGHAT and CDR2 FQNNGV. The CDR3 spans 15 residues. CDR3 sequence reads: CASSLVRVFTDTQYF. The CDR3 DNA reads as TGTGCCAGCAGCTTAGTCAGGGTCTTCACAGATACGCAGTATTTT.

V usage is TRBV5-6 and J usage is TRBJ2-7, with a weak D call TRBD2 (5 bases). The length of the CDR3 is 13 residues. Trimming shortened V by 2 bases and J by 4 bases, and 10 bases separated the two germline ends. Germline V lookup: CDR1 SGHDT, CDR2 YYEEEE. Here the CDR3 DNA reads TGTGCCAGCAGCTTTACGCTAGCTTACGAGCAGTACTTC. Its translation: CASSFTLAYEQYF.

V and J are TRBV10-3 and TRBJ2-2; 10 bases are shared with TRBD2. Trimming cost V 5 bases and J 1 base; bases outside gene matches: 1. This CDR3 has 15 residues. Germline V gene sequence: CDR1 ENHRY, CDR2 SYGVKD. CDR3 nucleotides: TGTGCCATCAGTAGCGGGAGGGAGAACACCGGGGAGCTGTTTTTT. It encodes CAISSGRENTGELFF.

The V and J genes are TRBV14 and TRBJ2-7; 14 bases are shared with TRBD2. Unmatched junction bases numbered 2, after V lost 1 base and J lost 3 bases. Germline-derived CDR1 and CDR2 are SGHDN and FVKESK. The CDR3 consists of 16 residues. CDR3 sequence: CASSQAGLAGVYEQYF. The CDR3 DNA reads TGTGCCAGCAGCCAAGCGGGACTAGCGGGAGTCTACGAGCAGTACTTC.